Listed below are T cell receptor beta chains from one sample, sequenced in a study of blood T cells in healthy people across ages. TCRdb redid the calling of the 5' RACE reads with MiXCR, one entry per CDR3 protein. Counted here are approximately 800,000 distinct CDR3 sequences, more than 35% occurring once; the ten biggest clones make up 15% to 20%. The sequencing sample was made of blood. Receptor source: an elderly man in good health. The CDR3 runs from the conserved cysteine through the conserved F or W. The order of the fields is V gene, clone size, D gene, J gene, CDR3 DNA, CDR3 protein. The D gene is left open where the match is weak. Only part of the rows carry a size: once, few, many, or a class if the clone is expanded.

V: TRBV14
size: few
D: .
J: TRBJ2-7
DNA: TGTGCCAGCAGCTCCGACAGGGACTCTTTGGATCAGTACTTC
CDR3: CASSSDRDSLDQYF

V: TRBV20-1
size: .
D: TRBD2
J: TRBJ2-3
DNA: TGCAGTGCCGCCCCCTCTCTAGCGGGAGTAGAGTCAGATACGCAGTATTTT
CDR3: CSAAPSLAGVESDTQYF

V: TRBV27
size: .
D: .
J: TRBJ2-3
DNA: TGTGCCAGCACCATTACAGGGCTGGCAGATACGCAGTATTTT
CDR3: CASTITGLADTQYF

V: TRBV7-2
size: few
D: .
J: TRBJ2-1
DNA: TGTGCCAGCAGCCCTTTGCCAAGGACCTACAATGAGCAGTTCTTC
CDR3: CASSPLPRTYNEQFF

V: TRBV27
size: few
D: .
J: TRBJ1-2
DNA: TGTGCCAGCAGTACCACAGGGTTAGGCGGCTACACCTTC
CDR3: CASSTTGLGGYTF

V: TRBV20-1
size: .
D: TRBD1
J: TRBJ1-5
DNA: TGCAGTGCTTTCTCAGGGGGCGATCAGCCCCAGCATTTT
CDR3: CSAFSGGDQPQHF

V: TRBV24-1
size: many
D: .
J: TRBJ2-3
DNA: TGTGCCACCAGTCGTCAGGCGTTTAGTGATACGCAGTATTTT
CDR3: CATSRQAFSDTQYF

V: TRBV7-9
size: many
D: TRBD1
J: TRBJ2-3
DNA: TGTGCCAGCAGCCCCGGGACAGCTAGCACAGATACGCAGTATTTT
CDR3: CASSPGTASTDTQYF

V: TRBV6-2/TRBV6-3
size: few
D: .
J: TRBJ1-5
DNA: TGTGCCAGCAGCCCTTTTTCGGGCAATCAGCCCCAGCATTTT
CDR3: CASSPFSGNQPQHF

V: TRBV10-3
size: few
D: TRBD1
J: TRBJ2-7
DNA: TGTGCCATCAGAGGGGGCACCGCTTCTACCTACGAGCAGTACTTC
CDR3: CAIRGGTASTYEQYF

V: TRBV20-1
size: .
D: TRBD1
J: TRBJ2-3
DNA: TGCAGTGCTCAAAATCCTGACAGGGCTACAGATACGCAGTATTTT
CDR3: CSAQNPDRATDTQYF

V: TRBV14
size: .
D: .
J: TRBJ2-1
DNA: TGTGCCAGCGTCGGAGGGGCACTGAACTCCTACAATGAGCAGTTCTTC
CDR3: CASVGGALNSYNEQFF

V: TRBV7-2
size: few
D: .
J: TRBJ1-6
DNA: TGTGCCAGCAGCTTAGGCTCCTATAATTCACCCCTCCACTTT
CDR3: CASSLGSYNSPLHF

V: TRBV28
size: .
D: .
J: TRBJ2-5
DNA: TGTGCCAGCAGTTTGTTGGGGATCCAAGAGACCCAGTACTTC
CDR3: CASSLLGIQETQYF

V: TRBV5-1
size: .
D: TRBD1
J: TRBJ2-2
DNA: TGCGCCAGCAGCCGGGAACAGGGGGCGCCCACCGGGGAGCTGTTTTTT
CDR3: CASSREQGAPTGELFF

V: TRBV5-4
size: few
D: .
J: TRBJ2-1
DNA: TGTACCAGCAGAGACCCGGGACTCCACAATGAGCAGTTCTTC
CDR3: CTSRDPGLHNEQFF

V: TRBV20-1
size: .
D: TRBD1
J: TRBJ1-6
DNA: TGCAGTGCGTCGACAGGGGAAAGTTCACCCCTCCACTTT
CDR3: CSASTGESSPLHF

V: TRBV20-1
size: .
D: .
J: TRBJ1-5
DNA: TGCAGTGCTGGAGGGAAGGGAAGCCAGCCCCAGCATTTT
CDR3: CSAGGKGSQPQHF

V: TRBV12-3/TRBV12-4
size: .
D: TRBD2
J: TRBJ2-7
DNA: TGTGCCAGCAGCCCTAGGACTAGACACTACGAGCAGTACTTC
CDR3: CASSPRTRHYEQYF

V: TRBV7-6
size: .
D: TRBD2
J: TRBJ2-1
DNA: TGTGCCAGCAGCTTAGATGCTAGCGGGAGACAGAAGTTCTTC
CDR3: CASSLDASGRQKFF

V: TRBV7-2
size: few
D: .
J: TRBJ2-3
DNA: TGTGCCAGCAGCTTAGTCGTCGGGAGTGCCCCAGATACGCAGTATTTT
CDR3: CASSLVVGSAPDTQYF

V: TRBV9
size: few
D: TRBD2
J: TRBJ2-5
DNA: TGTGCCAGCAGCGTAGACGGGAGGGCCCATGAGACCCAGTACTTC
CDR3: CASSVDGRAHETQYF

V: TRBV7-9
size: .
D: .
J: TRBJ2-7
DNA: TGTGCCAGCAGCAGAGAGGCAGGGAACGAGCAGTACTTC
CDR3: CASSREAGNEQYF

V: TRBV20-1
size: few
D: TRBD2
J: TRBJ2-5
DNA: TGCAGTGCTAGAGATTGGACTAGCGGGAGCGGAGAGACCCAGTACTTC
CDR3: CSARDWTSGSGETQYF

V: TRBV24-1
size: .
D: .
J: TRBJ1-1
DNA: TGTGCCACCAGGAAGAAGGGGACGGGGACTGAAGCTTTCTTT
CDR3: CATRKKGTGTEAFF

V: TRBV10-3
size: few
D: .
J: TRBJ2-7
DNA: TGTGCCATCAGTGAAGGCCCAGGGATCGAGCAGTACTTC
CDR3: CAISEGPGIEQYF

V: TRBV28
size: .
D: TRBD2
J: TRBJ2-7
DNA: TGTGCCAGCAGTTCCCCCGGACTAGCCTTCGAGCAGTACTTC
CDR3: CASSSPGLAFEQYF

V: TRBV27
size: few
D: .
J: TRBJ2-1
DNA: TGTGCCAGCAGTTTTATGAGGGGGAATTTTCTCTACAATGAGCAGTTCTTC
CDR3: CASSFMRGNFLYNEQFF

V: TRBV27
size: .
D: TRBD2
J: TRBJ2-2
DNA: TGTGCCAGCAGTTTTCTCGTGGGTGGCGGGAGTAGCAACGGGGAGCTGTTTTTT
CDR3: CASSFLVGGGSSNGELFF

V: TRBV7-3
size: .
D: TRBD2
J: TRBJ2-3
DNA: TGTGCCAGCAGCCTTCAAGCGGGAGGGTCGATAGATACGCAGTATTTT
CDR3: CASSLQAGGSIDTQYF

V: TRBV3-1
size: .
D: TRBD2
J: TRBJ2-1
DNA: TGTGCCAGCAGCCAAGTACTAGCGGCCTCCCTGGGTGAGCAGTTCTTC
CDR3: CASSQVLAASLGEQFF

V: TRBV12-3/TRBV12-4
size: .
D: .
J: TRBJ2-3
DNA: TGTGCCAGCAGCCACCGGGCTAGCGCAGATACGCAGTATTTT
CDR3: CASSHRASADTQYF

V: TRBV29-1
size: .
D: .
J: TRBJ2-1
DNA: TGCAGCGTTGAAGATACGGGCCCCCTGGGGGGCCGGGATGAGCAGTTCTTC
CDR3: CSVEDTGPLGGRDEQFF

V: TRBV20-1
size: .
D: TRBD1
J: TRBJ1-2
DNA: TGCAGTGCTAGAGATCCACAGGGGGCGCGCGGCTACACCTTC
CDR3: CSARDPQGARGYTF

V: TRBV27
size: few
D: .
J: TRBJ2-7
DNA: TGTGCCAGCAGTGAATACAGGTCCGCCCTTCTCTACGAGCAGTACTTC
CDR3: CASSEYRSALLYEQYF

V: TRBV7-6
size: .
D: .
J: TRBJ2-7
DNA: TGTGCCAGCAGCTTAAGAGAACAGGGGACTGGGGCCTACGAGCAGTACTTC
CDR3: CASSLREQGTGAYEQYF

V: TRBV11-3
size: .
D: TRBD1
J: TRBJ1-1
DNA: TGTGCCAGCAGCTTGGAGGGGACAGCAGAAGCTTTCTTT
CDR3: CASSLEGTAEAFF

V: TRBV7-6
size: few
D: .
J: TRBJ2-1
DNA: TGTGCCAGCAGCCCCGCTCGGGATGAGCAGTTCTTC
CDR3: CASSPARDEQFF

V: TRBV29-1
size: .
D: TRBD1
J: TRBJ1-1
DNA: TGCAGCGTCGGGACAGGGGGGAACACTGAAGCTTTCTTT
CDR3: CSVGTGGNTEAFF

V: TRBV20-1
size: .
D: TRBD2
J: TRBJ2-7
DNA: TGCAGTGCTTACAGGGGACTAGCGGGAGCACCCTACGAGCAGTACTTC
CDR3: CSAYRGLAGAPYEQYF

V: TRBV3-1
size: .
D: TRBD1
J: TRBJ2-5
DNA: TGTGTCAGCAGCCAAGAAGCGACAGGGGGCAAAAAGACCCAGTACTTC
CDR3: CVSSQEATGGKKTQYF

V: TRBV29-1
size: .
D: TRBD1
J: TRBJ2-3
DNA: TGCAGCGTTACGGACAGGGGAAGGACAGATACGCAGTATTTT
CDR3: CSVTDRGRTDTQYF

V: TRBV15
size: .
D: .
J: TRBJ1-1
DNA: TGTGCCACCAGCAGAGACCGATCGAGAGGAGCGAACACTGAAGCTTTCTTT
CDR3: CATSRDRSRGANTEAFF

V: TRBV2
size: .
D: TRBD2
J: TRBJ2-5
DNA: TGTGCCAGCAGTGACCGACTAGCGGGGGCCCCGGGAGAGACCCAGTACTTC
CDR3: CASSDRLAGAPGETQYF

V: TRBV6-2/TRBV6-3
size: .
D: TRBD2
J: TRBJ2-5
DNA: TGTGCCAGCAGTTACTCGGGGACTAGCTGGATTTTTGAGACCCAGTACTTC
CDR3: CASSYSGTSWIFETQYF

V: TRBV12-3/TRBV12-4
size: .
D: .
J: TRBJ2-1
DNA: TGTGCCAGCAGTTTATTCGTAGGGAACAGTAACAGGAGTTCCTCAAGGGATGAGCAGTTCTTC
CDR3: CASSLFVGNSNRSSSRDEQFF

V: TRBV4-2
size: .
D: .
J: TRBJ2-6
DNA: TGTGCCAGCAGCCCGTCCAGAGGCTCTGGGGCCAACGTCCTGACTTTC
CDR3: CASSPSRGSGANVLTF

V: TRBV10-3
size: .
D: .
J: TRBJ1-1
DNA: TGTGCCATCAGTGAACAGGCGAACACTGAAGCTTTCTTT
CDR3: CAISEQANTEAFF

V: TRBV6-5
size: .
D: .
J: TRBJ2-7
DNA: TGTGCCACAGGGCGACTAGATGGCTCCTACGAGCAGTACTTC
CDR3: CATGRLDGSYEQYF

V: TRBV2
size: .
D: TRBD2
J: TRBJ2-3
DNA: TGTGCCAGCAGTGCCCGACTAGCGGGGGGGCCGTTGTCAACAGATACGCAGTATTTT
CDR3: CASSARLAGGPLSTDTQYF

V: TRBV15
size: .
D: TRBD2
J: TRBJ2-5
DNA: TGTGCCACCAGCAGTCTTTGGGGAGGGCCCCAAGAGACCCAGTACTTC
CDR3: CATSSLWGGPQETQYF

V: TRBV5-4
size: few
D: TRBD2
J: TRBJ2-1
DNA: TGTGCCAGCAGCGGGGGGGGACTAGCGGGAGACAATGAGCAGTTCTTC
CDR3: CASSGGGLAGDNEQFF

V: TRBV7-6
size: .
D: TRBD1
J: TRBJ2-1
DNA: TGTGCCAGCAGCTTATCCCGACAGGGCTACAATGAGCAGTTCTTC
CDR3: CASSLSRQGYNEQFF